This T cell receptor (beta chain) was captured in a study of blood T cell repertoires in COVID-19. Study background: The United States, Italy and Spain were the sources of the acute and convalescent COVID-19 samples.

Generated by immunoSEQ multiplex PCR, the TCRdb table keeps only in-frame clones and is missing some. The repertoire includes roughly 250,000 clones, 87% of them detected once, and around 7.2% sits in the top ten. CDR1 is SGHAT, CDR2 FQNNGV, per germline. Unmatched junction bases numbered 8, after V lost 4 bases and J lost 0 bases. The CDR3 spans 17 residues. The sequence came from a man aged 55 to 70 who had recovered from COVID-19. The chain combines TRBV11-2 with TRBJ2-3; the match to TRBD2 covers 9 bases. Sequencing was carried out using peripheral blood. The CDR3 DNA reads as TGTGCCAGCAGCTCAGGCCATAGCGGGGGTAGCACAGATACGCAGTATTTT. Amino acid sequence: CASSSGHSGGSTDTQYF.